A selection of T cell receptor beta chains follows, all from one sample in a study of T cell repertoires in cytomegalovirus infection. Which antigens these TCRs recognize remains unknown. Each CDR3 protein gets one entry after TCRdb re-called the reads with MiXCR. The sample shows fewer than 1,000,000 distinct CDR3 sequences, approximately 33% of them seen only once. The specimen comprised cultured CD8+ T cells from PBMCs, sampled from culture after CMV antigen stimulation. The receptors derive from a human donor in good health (CMV status not recorded). Some clones in this sample may be carry-over from other donors' samples. Both conserved end residues are part of each CDR3. Fields, in order: D gene, J gene, CDR3 length, clone size, V gene, CDR3 protein, CDR3 DNA. A D gene is named only where the DNA matches it firmly. Clone size appears in some rows only: once, few, many, or a class for an expanded clone.

.,TRBJ1-5,15,few,TRBV7-2,CASRPQVASNQPQHF,TGTGCCAGCAGGCCACAAGTGGCGAGCAATCAGCCCCAGCATTTT
TRBD1,TRBJ2-4,18,.,TRBV7-9,CASSVGTGPFKKLNIQYF,TGTGCCAGCAGCGTCGGGACAGGTCCCTTTAAAAAGTTGAACATTCAGTACTTC
.,TRBJ2-1,18,.,TRBV4-3,CASSQDTSRAYTYNEQFF,TGCGCCAGCAGCCAAGATACCTCCCGGGCCTATACCTACAATGAGCAGTTCTTC
.,TRBJ1-1,14,.,TRBV18,CASSPPVSETEAFF,TGTGCCAGCTCACCACCGGTCTCGGAGACTGAAGCTTTCTTT
TRBD1,TRBJ1-2,16,few,TRBV19,CASSIAAGQFNYGYTF,TGTGCCAGTAGTATAGCTGCGGGACAGTTTAACTATGGCTACACCTTC
.,TRBJ2-3,14,many,TRBV12-3/TRBV12-4,CASSPTGSTDTQYF,TGTGCCAGCAGCCCTACAGGATCCACAGATACGCAGTATTTT
TRBD2,TRBJ2-3,16,few,TRBV6-5,CASSWGLAGSTDTQYF,TGTGCCAGCAGTTGGGGACTAGCGGGGAGCACAGATACGCAGTATTTT
.,TRBJ2-1,16,.,TRBV5-1,CASSPGEAHSYNEQFF,TGCGCCAGCAGCCCGGGGGAGGCACACTCCTACAATGAGCAGTTCTTC
TRBD1,TRBJ1-2,13,.,TRBV29-1,CSAPGQGEGGYTF,TGCAGCGCTCCGGGACAGGGTGAAGGAGGCTACACCTTC
.,TRBJ1-5,15,.,TRBV11-2,CASSRSGGADQPQHF,TGTGCCAGCAGCCGGTCGGGGGGAGCAGATCAGCCCCAGCATTTT
.,TRBJ2-3,18,.,TRBV6-2/TRBV6-3,CASTSLRFGRGMEDTQYF,TGTGCCAGCACCTCCCTTCGGTTTGGCAGGGGAATGGAGGATACGCAGTATTTT
.,TRBJ1-1,12,.,TRBV2,CASKPSGNEAFF,TGTGCCAGCAAGCCCTCGGGGAATGAAGCTTTCTTT
TRBD1,TRBJ2-5,15,few,TRBV12-5,CASGLVGTGTETQYF,TGTGCTAGTGGTTTGGTCGGGACAGGGACGGAGACCCAGTACTTC
.,TRBJ2-5,14,many,TRBV7-9,CASTLQGRQETQYF,TGTGCCAGCACGCTCCAGGGGCGACAAGAGACCCAGTACTTC
.,TRBJ1-4,17,few,TRBV15,CATSTNPLRGLDEKLFF,TGTGCCACCAGCACAAACCCTTTGAGGGGACTTGATGAAAAACTGTTTTTT
.,TRBJ2-1,11,.,TRBV7-6,CASMAANEQFF,TGTGCCAGCATGGCGGCAAATGAGCAGTTCTTC
.,TRBJ1-1,15,many,TRBV7-9,CASSPIGGGIAEAFF,TGTGCCAGCAGCCCCATTGGGGGGGGCATCGCTGAAGCTTTCTTT
.,TRBJ2-1,14,.,TRBV5-4,CASSDLGEGHEQFF,TGTGCCAGCAGCGACCTGGGGGAAGGCCATGAGCAGTTCTTC
TRBD1,TRBJ1-5,16,few,TRBV19,CASSLQGARSNQPQHF,TGTGCCAGTAGTTTACAGGGGGCAAGGAGCAATCAGCCCCAGCATTTT
.,TRBJ1-2,15,.,TRBV5-5,CASSLAVWDNYGYTF,TGTGCCAGCAGCTTGGCCGTCTGGGATAACTATGGCTACACCTTC
TRBD1,TRBJ1-4,14,few,TRBV12-3/TRBV12-4,CASRAGTGEEKLFF,TGTGCCAGCAGGGCCGGGACAGGGGAGGAAAAACTGTTTTTT
.,TRBJ1-2,17,few,TRBV6-6,CASSSPPPGRLNYGYTF,TGTGCCAGCAGTTCTCCTCCACCGGGACGGCTTAACTATGGCTACACCTTC
.,TRBJ2-1,11,.,TRBV15,CATSMEGEQFF,TGTGCCACCAGCATGGAAGGTGAGCAGTTCTTC
.,TRBJ1-1,13,.,TRBV6-2/TRBV6-3,CASRLQLLAEAFF,TGTGCCAGCAGGTTACAGCTGCTCGCTGAAGCTTTCTTT
.,TRBJ2-7,12,.,TRBV12-3/TRBV12-4,CASSHGSDEQYF,TGTGCCAGCAGTCATGGATCCGACGAGCAGTACTTC
TRBD1,TRBJ1-2,14,.,TRBV14,CASSRGGAGDGYTF,TGTGCCAGCAGCCGAGGGGGCGCCGGAGATGGCTACACCTTC
TRBD2,TRBJ2-5,19,.,TRBV10-3,CAIRAQWASGGAFQETQYF,TGTGCCATCAGGGCCCAATGGGCTAGCGGGGGGGCGTTTCAAGAGACCCAGTACTTC
.,TRBJ1-4,15,.,TRBV20-1,CSARDDGGSVEKLFF,TGCAGTGCTAGAGATGATGGGGGGAGCGTTGAAAAACTGTTTTTT
.,TRBJ1-4,15,few,TRBV20-1,CSARRVEGYYEKLFF,TGCAGTGCCCGAAGGGTAGAGGGGTATTACGAAAAACTGTTTTTT
.,TRBJ2-4,15,.,TRBV12-3/TRBV12-4,CASRLGGAIQNIQYF,TGTGCCAGCAGGTTAGGGGGGGCGATACAAAACATTCAGTACTTC
.,TRBJ1-3,19,.,TRBV28,CASSLRGTLGRNSGNTIYF,TGTGCCAGCAGTTTAAGGGGCACCCTCGGACGGAACTCTGGAAACACCATATATTTT
.,TRBJ2-1,16,many,TRBV28,CASSLYPGSTYNEQFF,TGTGCCAGCAGTTTATATCCGGGGAGCACCTACAATGAGCAGTTCTTC
.,TRBJ2-1,15,.,TRBV19,CASSIVQGSYNEQFF,TGTGCCAGTAGTATAGTTCAGGGGTCCTACAATGAGCAGTTCTTC
TRBD1,TRBJ1-4,13,.,TRBV5-5,CASSGTVGEKLFF,TGTGCCAGCAGCGGGACAGTCGGGGAAAAACTGTTTTTT
TRBD1,TRBJ2-5,14,.,TRBV27,CASSLQGATETQYF,TGTGCCAGCAGTTTGCAGGGGGCCACCGAGACCCAGTACTTC
.,TRBJ2-5,13,.,TRBV27,CASGDGPQETQYF,TGTGCCAGCGGAGACGGTCCGCAAGAGACCCAGTACTTC
.,TRBJ2-3,14,few,TRBV5-4,CASSLMTEGDTQYF,TGTGCCAGCAGCTTAATGACAGAAGGAGATACGCAGTATTTT
.,TRBJ2-2,15,.,TRBV7-9,CASSLLRRREEELFF,TGTGCCAGCAGCTTATTACGCAGACGAGAAGAGGAGCTGTTTTTT
TRBD1,TRBJ1-6,17,.,TRBV6-2/TRBV6-3,CASSYSAGGSKNSPLHF,TGTGCCAGCAGTTACTCGGCAGGGGGCTCGAAAAATTCACCCCTCCACTTT
.,TRBJ1-1,13,.,TRBV12-3/TRBV12-4,CASNLEFRTEAFF,TGTGCCAGCAATTTAGAATTCAGGACTGAAGCTTTCTTT
.,TRBJ2-2,14,.,TRBV14,CASSLRGTGGELFF,TGTGCCAGCAGCTTGCGTGGGACCGGCGGGGAGCTGTTTTTT
.,TRBJ1-1,15,.,TRBV9,CASSVDGGSITEAFF,TGTGCCAGCAGCGTAGATGGGGGATCGATCACTGAAGCTTTCTTT
TRBD1,TRBJ1-2,14,many,TRBV7-8,CASSLDGTVYGYTF,TGTGCCAGCAGCTTAGATGGGACAGTCTATGGCTACACCTTC
TRBD2,TRBJ2-3,16,few,TRBV6-5,CASSYIPSGGPDTQYF,TGTGCCAGCAGTTACATCCCTAGCGGGGGGCCAGATACGCAGTATTTT
.,TRBJ2-7,13,few,TRBV11-3,CASSWMDSYEQYF,TGTGCCAGCAGCTGGATGGACTCCTACGAGCAGTACTTC